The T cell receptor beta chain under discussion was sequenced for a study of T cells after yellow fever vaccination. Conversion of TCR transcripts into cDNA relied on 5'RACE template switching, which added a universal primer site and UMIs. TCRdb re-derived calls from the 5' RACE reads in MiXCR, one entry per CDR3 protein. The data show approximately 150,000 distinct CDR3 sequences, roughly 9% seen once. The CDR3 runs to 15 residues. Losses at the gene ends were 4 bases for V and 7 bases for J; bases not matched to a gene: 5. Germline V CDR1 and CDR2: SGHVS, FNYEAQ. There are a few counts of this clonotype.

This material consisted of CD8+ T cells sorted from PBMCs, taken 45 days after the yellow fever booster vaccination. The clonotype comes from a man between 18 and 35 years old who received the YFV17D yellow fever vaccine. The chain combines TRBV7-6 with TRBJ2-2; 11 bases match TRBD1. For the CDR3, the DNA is TGTGCCAGCAGCTGGACAGGGGGCGCGGGCGGGGAGCTGTTTTTT. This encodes CASSWTGGAGGELFF.